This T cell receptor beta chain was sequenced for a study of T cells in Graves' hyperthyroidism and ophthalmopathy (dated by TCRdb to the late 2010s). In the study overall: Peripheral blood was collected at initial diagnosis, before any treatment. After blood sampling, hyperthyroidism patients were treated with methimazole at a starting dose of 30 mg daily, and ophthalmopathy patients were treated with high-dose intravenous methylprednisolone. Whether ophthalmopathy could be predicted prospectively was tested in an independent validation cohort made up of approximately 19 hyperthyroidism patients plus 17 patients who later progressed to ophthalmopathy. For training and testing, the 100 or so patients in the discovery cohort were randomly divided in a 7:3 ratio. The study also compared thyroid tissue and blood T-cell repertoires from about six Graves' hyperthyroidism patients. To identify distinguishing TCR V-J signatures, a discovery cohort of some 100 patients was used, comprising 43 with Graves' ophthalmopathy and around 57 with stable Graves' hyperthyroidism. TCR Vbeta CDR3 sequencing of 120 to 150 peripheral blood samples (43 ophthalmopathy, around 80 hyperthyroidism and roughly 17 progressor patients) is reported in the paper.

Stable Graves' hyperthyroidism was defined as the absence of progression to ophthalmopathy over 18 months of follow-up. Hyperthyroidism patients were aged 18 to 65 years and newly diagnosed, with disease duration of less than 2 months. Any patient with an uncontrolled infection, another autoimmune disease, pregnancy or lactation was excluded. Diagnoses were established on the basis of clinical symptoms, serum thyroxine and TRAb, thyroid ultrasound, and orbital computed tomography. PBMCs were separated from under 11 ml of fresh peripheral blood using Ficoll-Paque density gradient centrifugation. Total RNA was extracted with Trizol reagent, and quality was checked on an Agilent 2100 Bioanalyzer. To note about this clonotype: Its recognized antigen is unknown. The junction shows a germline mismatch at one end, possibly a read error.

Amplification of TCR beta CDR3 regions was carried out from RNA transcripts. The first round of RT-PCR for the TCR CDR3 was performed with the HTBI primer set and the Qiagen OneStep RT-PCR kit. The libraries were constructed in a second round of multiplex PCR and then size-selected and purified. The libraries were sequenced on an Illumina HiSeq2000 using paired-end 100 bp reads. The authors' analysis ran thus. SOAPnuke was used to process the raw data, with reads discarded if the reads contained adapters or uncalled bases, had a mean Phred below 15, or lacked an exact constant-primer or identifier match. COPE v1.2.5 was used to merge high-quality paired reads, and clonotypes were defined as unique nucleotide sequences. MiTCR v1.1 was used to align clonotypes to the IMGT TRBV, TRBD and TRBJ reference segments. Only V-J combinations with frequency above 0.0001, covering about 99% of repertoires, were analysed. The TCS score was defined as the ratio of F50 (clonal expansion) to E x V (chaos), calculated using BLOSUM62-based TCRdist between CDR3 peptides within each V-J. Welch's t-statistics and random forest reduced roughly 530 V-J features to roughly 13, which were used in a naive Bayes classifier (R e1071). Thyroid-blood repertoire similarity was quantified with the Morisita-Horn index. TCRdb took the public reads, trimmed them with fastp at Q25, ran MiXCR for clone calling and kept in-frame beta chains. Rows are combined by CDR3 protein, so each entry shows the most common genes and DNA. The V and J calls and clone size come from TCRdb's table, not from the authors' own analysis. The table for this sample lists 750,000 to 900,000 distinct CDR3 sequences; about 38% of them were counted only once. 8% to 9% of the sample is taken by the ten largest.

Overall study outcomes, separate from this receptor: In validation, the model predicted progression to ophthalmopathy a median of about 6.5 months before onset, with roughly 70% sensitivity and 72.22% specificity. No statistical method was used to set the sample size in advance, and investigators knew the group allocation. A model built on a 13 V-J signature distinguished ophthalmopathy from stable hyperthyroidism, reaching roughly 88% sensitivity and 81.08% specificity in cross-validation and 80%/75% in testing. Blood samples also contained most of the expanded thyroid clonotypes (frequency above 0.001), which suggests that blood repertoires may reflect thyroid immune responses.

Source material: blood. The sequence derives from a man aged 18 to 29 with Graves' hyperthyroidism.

Here the CDR3 is given as CTSSLGADGETQYF. The DNA is TGTACCAGCAGTTTAGGGGCAGACGGAGAGACCCAGTACTTC. The chain is made from TRBV25-1 and TRBJ2-5; TRBD1 might be the D gene, on 5 matching bases. The CDR3 goes from the cysteine to the phenylalanine over 14 residues. Of all the DNA, just the CDR3 is kept, 42 bases in frame from base 1. Sequences MGHDK (CDR1) and SYGVNS (CDR2) are obtained from the germline V gene. When the CDR3 is completed using the reference TRBV25-1 and TRBJ2-5 genes on either side, the full variable domain is EADIYQTPRYLVIGTGKKITLECSQTMGHDKMYWYQQDPGMELHLIHYSYGVNSTEKGDLSSESTVSRIRTEHFPLTLESARPSHTSQYLCTSSLGADGETQYFGPGTRLLVL.